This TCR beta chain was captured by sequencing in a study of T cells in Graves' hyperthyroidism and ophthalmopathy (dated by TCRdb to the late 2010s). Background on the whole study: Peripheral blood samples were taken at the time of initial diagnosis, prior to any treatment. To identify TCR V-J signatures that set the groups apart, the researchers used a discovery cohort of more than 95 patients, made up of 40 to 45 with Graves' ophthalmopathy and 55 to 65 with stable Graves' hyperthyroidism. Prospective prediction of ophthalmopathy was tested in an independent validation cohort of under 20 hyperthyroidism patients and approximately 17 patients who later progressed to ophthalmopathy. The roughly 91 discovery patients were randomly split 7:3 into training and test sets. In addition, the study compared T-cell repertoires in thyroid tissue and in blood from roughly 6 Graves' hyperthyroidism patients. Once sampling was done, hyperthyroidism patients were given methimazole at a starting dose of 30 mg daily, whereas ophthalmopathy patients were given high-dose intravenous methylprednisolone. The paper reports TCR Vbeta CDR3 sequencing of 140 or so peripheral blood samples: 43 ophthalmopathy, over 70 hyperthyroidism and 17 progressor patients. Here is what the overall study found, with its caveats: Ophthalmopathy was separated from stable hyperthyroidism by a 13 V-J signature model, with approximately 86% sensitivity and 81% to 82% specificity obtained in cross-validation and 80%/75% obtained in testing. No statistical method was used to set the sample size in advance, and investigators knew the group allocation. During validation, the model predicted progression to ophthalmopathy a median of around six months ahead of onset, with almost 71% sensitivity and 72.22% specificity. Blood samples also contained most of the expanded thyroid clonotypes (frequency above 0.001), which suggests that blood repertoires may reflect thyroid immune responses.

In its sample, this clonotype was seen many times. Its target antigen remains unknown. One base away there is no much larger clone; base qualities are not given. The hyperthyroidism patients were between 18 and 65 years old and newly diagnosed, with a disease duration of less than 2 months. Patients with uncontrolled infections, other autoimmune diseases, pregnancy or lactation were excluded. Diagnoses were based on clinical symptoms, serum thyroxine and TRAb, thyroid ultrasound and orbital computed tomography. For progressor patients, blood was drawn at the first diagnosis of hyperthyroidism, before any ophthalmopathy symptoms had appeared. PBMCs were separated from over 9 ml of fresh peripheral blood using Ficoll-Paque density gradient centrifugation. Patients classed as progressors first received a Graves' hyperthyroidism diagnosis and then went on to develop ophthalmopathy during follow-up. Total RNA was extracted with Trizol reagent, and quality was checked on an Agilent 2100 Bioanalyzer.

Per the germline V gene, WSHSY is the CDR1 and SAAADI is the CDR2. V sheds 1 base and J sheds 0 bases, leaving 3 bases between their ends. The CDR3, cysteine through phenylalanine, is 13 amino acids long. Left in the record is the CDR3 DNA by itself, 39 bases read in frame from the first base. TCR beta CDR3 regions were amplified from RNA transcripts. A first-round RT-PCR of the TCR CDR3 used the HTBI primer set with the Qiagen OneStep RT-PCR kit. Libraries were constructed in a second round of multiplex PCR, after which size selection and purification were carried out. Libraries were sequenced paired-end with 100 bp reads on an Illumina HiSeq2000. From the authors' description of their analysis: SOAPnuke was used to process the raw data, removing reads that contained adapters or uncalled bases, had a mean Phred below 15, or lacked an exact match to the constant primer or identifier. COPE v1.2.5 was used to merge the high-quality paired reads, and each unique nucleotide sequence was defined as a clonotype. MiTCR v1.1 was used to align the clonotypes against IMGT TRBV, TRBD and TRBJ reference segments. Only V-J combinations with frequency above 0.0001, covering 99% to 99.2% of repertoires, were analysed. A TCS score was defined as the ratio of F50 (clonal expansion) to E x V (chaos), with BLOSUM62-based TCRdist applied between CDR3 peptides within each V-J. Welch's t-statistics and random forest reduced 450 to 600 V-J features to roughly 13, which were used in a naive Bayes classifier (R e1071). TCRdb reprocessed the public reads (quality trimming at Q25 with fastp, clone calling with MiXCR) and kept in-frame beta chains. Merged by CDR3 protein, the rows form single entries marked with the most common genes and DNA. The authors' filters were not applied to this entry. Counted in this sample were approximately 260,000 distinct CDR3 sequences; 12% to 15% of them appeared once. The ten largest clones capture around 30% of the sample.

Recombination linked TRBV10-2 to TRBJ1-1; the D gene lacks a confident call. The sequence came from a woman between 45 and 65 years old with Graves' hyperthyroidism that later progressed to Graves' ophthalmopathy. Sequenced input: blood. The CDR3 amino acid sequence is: CASSEFLNTEAFF. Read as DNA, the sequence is TGCGCCAGCAGTGAGTTCCTGAACACTGAAGCTTTCTTT.